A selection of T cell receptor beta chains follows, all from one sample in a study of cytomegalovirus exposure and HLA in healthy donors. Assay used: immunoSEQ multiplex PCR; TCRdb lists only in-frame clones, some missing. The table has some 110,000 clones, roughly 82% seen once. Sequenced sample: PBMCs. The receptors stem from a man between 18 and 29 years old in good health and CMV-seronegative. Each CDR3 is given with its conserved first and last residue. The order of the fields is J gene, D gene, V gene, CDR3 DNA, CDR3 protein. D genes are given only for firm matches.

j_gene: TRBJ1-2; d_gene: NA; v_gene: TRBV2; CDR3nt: TGTGCCAGCAGTGAAGCGGCAGGGGCGGTGAACTATGGCTACACCTTC; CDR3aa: CASSEAAGAVNYGYTF
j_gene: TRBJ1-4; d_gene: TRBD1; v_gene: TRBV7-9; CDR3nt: TGTGCCAGCAGCCGGGGGACAGCTGAAAAACTGTTTTTT; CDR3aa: CASSRGTAEKLFF
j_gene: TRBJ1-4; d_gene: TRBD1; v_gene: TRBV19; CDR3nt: TGTGCCAGTAGTCCGACCGGACAGGGGGCGGAAAAACTGTTTTTT; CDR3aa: CASSPTGQGAEKLFF
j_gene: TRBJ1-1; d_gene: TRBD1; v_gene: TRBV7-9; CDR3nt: TGTGCCAGCAGCTCAGGACAGGGGGCGGTGAGGGACACTGAAGCTTTCTTT; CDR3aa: CASSSGQGAVRDTEAFF
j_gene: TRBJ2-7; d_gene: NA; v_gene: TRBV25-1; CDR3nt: TGTGCCAGCAGTGGATCAGGTTACGAGCAGTACTTC; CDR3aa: CASSGSGYEQYF
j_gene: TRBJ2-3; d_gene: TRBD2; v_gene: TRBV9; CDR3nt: TGTGCCAGCAGTCCTAGCGGGGGGTTAAAAGATACGCAGTATTTT; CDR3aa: CASSPSGGLKDTQYF
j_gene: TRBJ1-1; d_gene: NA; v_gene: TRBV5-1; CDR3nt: TGCGCCAGCAGTCTGACAGGCGGGGGTACTGAAGCTTTCTTT; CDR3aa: CASSLTGGGTEAFF
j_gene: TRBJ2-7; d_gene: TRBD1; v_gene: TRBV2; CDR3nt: TGTGCCAGCACCCCGGGACAGGGGAACTACGAGCAGTACTTC; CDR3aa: CASTPGQGNYEQYF
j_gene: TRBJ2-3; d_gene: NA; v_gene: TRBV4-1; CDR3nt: TGCGCCAGCAGCCAGAGGGAAAAGTACACAGATACGCAGTATTTT; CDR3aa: CASSQREKYTDTQYF
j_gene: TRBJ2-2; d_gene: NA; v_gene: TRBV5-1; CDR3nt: TGCGCCAGCTACAAGGAGGGGTCGAACACCGGGGAGCTGTTTTTT; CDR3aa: CASYKEGSNTGELFF
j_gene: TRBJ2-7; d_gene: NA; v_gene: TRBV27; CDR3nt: TGTGCCAGCAGGGCTCCCGATTGGTACGAGCAGTACTTC; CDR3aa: CASRAPDWYEQYF
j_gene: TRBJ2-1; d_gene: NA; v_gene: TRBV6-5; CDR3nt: TGTGCCAGCACCACCGGAACCGGGACTGGCAATGAGCAGTTCTTC; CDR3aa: CASTTGTGTGNEQFF
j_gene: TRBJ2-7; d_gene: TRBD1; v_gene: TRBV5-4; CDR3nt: TGTGCCAGCAGATCCGGGACAGCCGCCTCTCGGGAGCAGTACTTC; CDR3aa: CASRSGTAASREQYF